Below, 23 T cell receptor beta chains from the same sample are listed, as sequenced in a study of blood T cell repertoires in COVID-19. Only in-frame clones appear in the TCRdb table, and some are missing; sequencing was by immunoSEQ multiplex PCR. The table includes around 250,000 clones, more than 70% detected once. The sequenced sample consisted of peripheral blood. The receptors here all came from a man of 80 years or more with acute or convalescent COVID-19.

This chain joins TRBV10-1 and TRBJ1-2, with D hard to call. Trimming left V 4 bases short and J 7 bases short, with 13 bases between. This CDR3 has 13 residues. The V gene's germline CDR1 is WNHNN and CDR2 SYGVQD (reference sequence). CDR3 coding DNA: TGCGCCAGCAGTGCAAGTGGAGAGGCTGGCTACACCTTC. Translated: CASSASGEAGYTF.

To note about this clone: Other nucleotide sequences from this sample produce the same CDR3. V is TRBV19 and J is TRBJ2-1; no definite D call. V was cut by 5 bases and J by 0 bases, with 8 bases left in between. Germline V gene sequence: CDR1 LNHDA, CDR2 SQIVND (reference sequence). CDR3 length: 14 residues. CDR3 sequence reads: CASSVTGSYNEQFF. DNA for the CDR3: TGTGCCAGTAGTGTAACTGGCTCCTACAATGAGCAGTTCTTC.

The chain recombines TRBV24-1 with TRBJ2-5; 8 bases agree with TRBD1. Germline V lookup: CDR1 KGHDR, CDR2 SFDVKD. Trimming cost V 5 bases and J 5 bases; bases outside gene matches: 9. The CDR3 has 15 residues. This CDR3 is CATSAGAGGLETQYF. The CDR3 nucleotides read TGTGCCACCAGTGCAGGTGCAGGGGGCCTTGAGACCCAGTACTTC.

The rearrangement uses TRBV6-5 and TRBJ2-7; 9 nucleotides agree with TRBD1. This CDR3 region has 14 residues. CDR1 is MNHEY, CDR2 SVGAGI, per germline. Unmatched junction bases numbered 7, after V lost 6 bases and J lost 4 bases. The CDR3: CASRTGQGRYEQYF. CDR3 DNA sequence: TGTGCCAGCAGAACCGGACAGGGGCGGTACGAGCAGTACTTC.

The chain uses TRBV28 and TRBJ1-5, with 7 bases identical to TRBD1. The CDR3 spans 16 residues. Losses at the gene ends were 5 bases for V and 9 bases for J; bases not matched to a gene: 16. Germline V lookup: CDR1 MDHEN, CDR2 SYDVKM. CDR3 DNA sequence: TGTGCCAGCAGTCAAAGAGGGGGGACAGTTTTTCGGCCCCAGCATTTT. It encodes CASSQRGGTVFRPQHF.

This clone was picked up a small number of times. The chain recombines TRBV5-6 with TRBJ1-2; tentative D call: TRBD1 (5 bases). Germline-derived CDR1 and CDR2 are SGHDT and YYEEEE. With 3 bases removed from V and 7 bases from J, the gap between germline ends came to 16 bases. The length of the CDR3 is 14 residues. CDR3: CASSYRQTSGGYTF. The CDR3 bases are TGTGCCAGCAGCTATAGACAGACGTCTGGTGGCTACACCTTC. The full variable domain, completed using reference TRBV5-6 and TRBJ1-2, is DAGVTQSPTHLIKTRGQQVTLRCSPKSGHDTVSWYQQALGQGPQFIFQYYEEEERQRGNFPDRFSGHQFPNYSSELNVNALLLGDSALYLCASSYRQTSGGYTFGSGTRLTVV.

The chain uses TRBV6-6 and TRBJ1-4; tentatively, D is TRBD1 (5 bases). Trimming stripped 5 bases from V and 8 bases from J, with 12 bases between. The CDR3 length is 13 residues. Germline CDR1 reads MNHNY; CDR2 reads SVGAGI (reference sequence). The CDR3 sequence is CASSTGTDEKLFF. CDR3 sequence (DNA): TGTGCCAGCAGTACTGGGACTGACGAAAAACTGTTTTTT.

In its sample, this clone was seen a few times. V gene TRBV28 combines with J gene TRBJ1-2; 11 bases fit TRBD1. This CDR3 region has 15 residues. Germline CDR1 and CDR2: MDHEN and SYDVKM. V shed 5 bases, J shed 6 bases, and the junction held 8 bases outside the gene matches. As DNA, the CDR3 is TGTGCCAGCAGTCCCTGGACAGGGGGCCGCGATGGCTACACCTTC. Translated, it gives CASSPWTGGRDGYTF.

The chain combines TRBV7-8 with TRBJ2-3, with 9 bases aligning to TRBD1. The CDR3 runs to 15 residues. CDR1 is SGHVS and CDR2 is FQNEAQ in the germline V gene. V lost 3 bases, J lost 0 bases, and 1 base stayed unmatched. In DNA, the CDR3 is TGTGCCAGCAGCTTTGACAGGGGGAGCACAGATACGCAGTATTTT. The encoded protein is CASSFDRGSTDTQYF.

The chain employs TRBV29-1 and TRBJ2-1; the D gene is possibly TRBD2 (6 bases). CDR1 is SQVTM and CDR2 is ANQGSEA in the germline V gene. This CDR3 spans 17 amino acids. V was clipped by 3 bases and J by 10 bases, with 28 bases between them. CDR3 sequence (DNA): TGCAGCGTTGAGTCCGCTAGCGCAGAGGGAACAATGGGGGAGCAGTTCTTC. It translates to CSVESASAEGTMGEQFF.

The chain couples TRBV6-5 to TRBJ1-2, with TRBD1 identical over 9 bases. Trimming cost V 0 bases and J 4 bases; bases outside gene matches: 6. Germline lookup yields CDR1 MNHEY and CDR2 SVGAGI. This CDR3 spans 16 amino acids. The DNA for the CDR3 is TGTGCCAGCAGTTACTCGACAGGGGGTGTTGGCTATGGCTACACCTTC. It translates to CASSYSTGGVGYGYTF.

V is TRBV3-1 (or the pseudogene TRBV3-2) and J is TRBJ2-1, with 15 bases lining up with TRBD2. Germline CDR1 and CDR2: LGHDT and YNNKEL (reference sequence). Losses at the gene ends were 8 bases for V and 0 bases for J; bases not matched to a gene: 2. The length of the CDR3 is 16 residues. The CDR3 reads CASGLAGGSSYNEQFF. CDR3 in DNA: TGTGCCAGCGGACTAGCGGGGGGGAGCTCCTACAATGAGCAGTTCTTC.

The V call is TRBV6-1, the J call TRBJ1-5, with D perhaps TRBD1 (5 bases). Germline CDR1 is MNHNS and CDR2 is SASEGT. The CDR3 consists of 14 residues. Trimming took off 0 bases at V and 6 bases at J, with 9 bases between the two ends. CDR3 amino acids: CASSEAPRVQPQHF. The DNA of the CDR3 is TGTGCCAGCAGTGAAGCCCCCAGGGTTCAGCCCCAGCATTTT.

A single count supports this clone. V is TRBV10-3 and J is TRBJ1-2, with D tentatively TRBD1 (5 bases). Germline lookup yields CDR1 ENHRY and CDR2 SYGVKD. Trimming took 5 bases from V and 6 from J, leaving 13 bases between them. The CDR3 contains 13 residues. As DNA, the CDR3 is TGTGCCATCAGTACGGACACCACGGATGGCTACACCTTC. Translated: CAISTDTTDGYTF.

V gene TRBV27 combines with J gene TRBJ2-7; 10 bases are shared with TRBD2. V shed 8 bases, J shed 6 bases, and the junction held 4 bases outside the gene matches. Germline loops: CDR1 MNHEY, CDR2 SMNVEV (reference sequence). The CDR3 runs to 12 residues. Here the CDR3 DNA reads TGTGCCAGCGGTCTAGCGGGAGCCGAGCAGTACTTC. Translation gives CASGLAGAEQYF.

The genes are TRBV19 and TRBJ2-7, with a tentative D call TRBD2 (5 bases). The CDR3 has 12 amino acids. The germline V and J ends were trimmed by 5 bases and 6 bases, with 11 bases remaining between them. Germline CDR1 and CDR2: LNHDA and SQIVND (reference sequence). CDR3 DNA: TGTGCCAGTAGTGGATGGGCGGGCGAGCAGTACTTC. It codes for CASSGWAGEQYF.

This clone was seen a single time. The V and J genes are TRBV7-9 and TRBJ1-5, with D possibly matching TRBD1 (5 bases). V lost 5 bases and J lost 2, with 10 bases in between. The CDR3 is 14 amino acids. Germline V gene sequence: CDR1 SEHNR, CDR2 FQNEAQ (reference sequence). CDR3 region: CASSQGAGNQPQHF. DNA of the CDR3: TGTGCCAGCAGCCAAGGGGCAGGCAATCAGCCCCAGCATTTT.

The chain recombines TRBV6-4 with TRBJ2-7, with D possibly matching TRBD2 (5 bases). Per the germline V gene, CDR1 is MRHNA and CDR2 is SNTAGT. Trimming left V 8 bases short and J 0 bases short, with 14 bases between. This CDR3 contains 14 residues. CDR3 DNA sequence: TGTGCCAGCTTCGGACTGGCTCTCTCCTACGAGCAGTACTTC. This codes for CASFGLALSYEQYF.

This clone was seen just once. The chain has TRBV6-5 and TRBJ1-6; possibly TRBD1 for D (5 bases). Germline V gives CDR1 MNHEY, CDR2 SVGAGI. Trimming pared 6 bases from V and 0 bases from J, leaving 9 bases between. This CDR3 is 15 amino acids long. The CDR3 sequence: CASSRDSSYNSPLHF. The DNA of the CDR3 is TGTGCCAGCAGCCGAGACAGCTCCTATAATTCACCCCTCCACTTT.

The chain has TRBV28 and TRBJ1-1, with D possibly TRBD1 on 5 matching bases. Germline lookup yields CDR1 MDHEN and CDR2 SYDVKM. The CDR3 spans 13 residues. V dropped 7 bases and J dropped 1 base, with 10 bases sitting between them. The CDR3 coding sequence is TGTGCCAGCAACAAAGACAGGAACACTGAAGCTTTCTTT. This gives the protein CASNKDRNTEAFF.

CDR3 amino acids: CASSLGGGRADTQYF. The CDR3, as DNA: TGTGCCAGCAGCTTGGGCGGAGGGAGGGCAGATACGCAGTATTTT. The chain has TRBV5-5 and TRBJ2-3; 7 bases fit TRBD2. The CDR3 runs to 15 residues. Germline-derived CDR1 and CDR2 are SGHKS and YYEKEE (reference sequence). V trimming: 0 bases; J trimming: 4 bases; junction bases outside the gene matches: 5.

This chain joins TRBV27 and TRBJ2-1, with 11 bases identical to TRBD2. J lost 8 bases, V lost 10 bases, and 7 bases had no gene match. CDR1 MNHEY and CDR2 SMNVEV come from the germline V gene (reference sequence). The CDR3 totals 13 residues. CDR3 DNA sequence: TGTGCCACCCGACTAGCGGGAAACCATGAGCAGTTCTTC. Its translation: CATRLAGNHEQFF.

The chain links TRBV27 to TRBJ2-6; D not certain. V gave up 2 bases and J gave up 1 base, with 12 bases separating them. Germline V gene sequence: CDR1 MNHEY, CDR2 SMNVEV (reference sequence). This CDR3 has 17 amino acids. In DNA, the CDR3 is TGTGCCAGCAGTTTAGGCAGGTTTGGTTCTGGGGCCAACGTCCTGACTTTC. Translating gives CASSLGRFGSGANVLTF.